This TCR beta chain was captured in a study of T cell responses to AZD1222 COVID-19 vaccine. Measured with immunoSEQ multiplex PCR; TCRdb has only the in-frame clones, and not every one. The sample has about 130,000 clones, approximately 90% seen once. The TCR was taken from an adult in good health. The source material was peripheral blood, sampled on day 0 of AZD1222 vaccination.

In nucleotides, the CDR3 is TGTGCCAGCAGCTCAACAGGGCACTCCTACAATGAGCAGTTCTTC. Its translation is CASSSTGHSYNEQFF. The chain is built from TRBV14 and TRBJ2-1; D is perhaps TRBD1 (6 bases). This CDR3 spans 15 amino acids. Between the trimmed V and J ends, which lost 5 bases and 0 bases, there was a span of 11 bases. Germline assignment: CDR1 SGHDN and CDR2 FVKESK.